The 32 T cell receptor beta chains presented below share a single source sample, sequenced in a study of tumor-infiltrating lymphocytes in localized non-small cell lung cancer. Data came from immunoSEQ multiplex PCR; TCRdb stores just in-frame clones and leaves some out. The table records thousands of clones, less than 75% of them present only once. Input material: uninvolved lung tissue not adjacent to the tumor. These receptors originate from a human donor with non-small cell lung cancer.

This rearrangement joins TRBV28 to TRBJ2-1; D may be TRBD2 (6 bases). Germline CDR1 reads MDHEN; CDR2 reads SYDVKM. Trimming left V 4 bases short and J 0 bases short, with 13 bases between. This CDR3 is 16 amino acids long. The CDR3 sequence is CASSSLAGFSYNEQFF. The DNA for the CDR3 is TGTGCCAGCAGTTCCTTGGCGGGGTTCTCCTACAATGAGCAGTTCTTC.

This chain links TRBV5-4 with TRBJ2-1; no definite D call. The V gene lost 1 base and the J gene lost 10 bases, with 9 bases spanning the gap. Germline CDR1 reads SGHNT; CDR2 reads YYREEE (reference sequence). This CDR3 comprises 12 residues. The CDR3 bases are TGTGCCAGCAGCTTGCAAAGTTCCGAGCAGTTCTTC. Translating gives CASSLQSSEQFF.

This clone was found a few times. This rearrangement joins TRBV4-3 to TRBJ1-1; no firm D call. There are 14 residues in the CDR3. Trimming pared 4 bases from V and 4 bases from J, leaving 13 bases between. The V gene's germline CDR1 is LGHNA and CDR2 YSLEER. CDR3 sequence (DNA): TGCGCCAGCAGCCCGTTGGGCCGGAGCACTGAAGCTTTCTTT. Protein sequence: CASSPLGRSTEAFF.

The V gene is TRBV5-1, the J gene TRBJ2-5; D not resolved. Germline CDR1 SGHRS, CDR2 YFSETQ. V shed 2 bases and J shed 3 bases, with 11 bases lying between them. This CDR3 spans 14 amino acids. DNA of the CDR3: TGCGCCAGCAGCTTCTCCAGACTTGAAGAGACCCAGTACTTC. It translates to CASSFSRLEETQYF.

The CDR3 DNA is TGTGCCAGTAGCAGCCTAGCGGGAGGGGAGACCCAGTACTTC. Its protein is CASSSLAGGETQYF. The V gene is TRBV19, the J gene TRBJ2-5, with 12 bases matching TRBD2. Trimming took 6 bases from V and 5 from J; bases not matched to a gene: 4. The CDR3 has 14 amino acids. Germline values: CDR1 LNHDA, CDR2 SQIVND (reference sequence).

This chain uses TRBV14 with TRBJ2-1; 7 bases are shared with TRBD2. After removal of 2 bases from V and 6 bases from J, the junction contained 10 bases not matched to a gene. The germline gives CDR1 SGHDN, CDR2 FVKESK. This CDR3 has 16 amino acids. The CDR3 here is CASSQLARTRGNEQFF. The DNA for the CDR3 is TGTGCCAGCAGCCAACTAGCCCGGACTAGGGGCAATGAGCAGTTCTTC.

V gene TRBV6-5 combines with J gene TRBJ1-2; 7 nucleotides agree with TRBD1. Looked up from germline, CDR1 is MNHEY and CDR2 is SVGAGI. The CDR3 runs to 14 residues. Unmatched junction bases numbered 6, after V lost 4 bases and J lost 4 bases. This CDR3 is CASSLTGTSYGYTF. CDR3 DNA sequence: TGTGCCAGCAGTTTGACAGGGACGTCCTATGGCTACACCTTC.

This chain connects TRBV29-1 to TRBJ1-4, with a possible D match to TRBD1 (5 bases). Trimming removed 3 bases from V and 7 bases from J, with 12 bases in between. Looked up from germline, CDR1 is SQVTM and CDR2 is ANQGSEA. The CDR3 consists of 13 residues. The CDR3 sequence is CSVDQTGGEKLFF. The CDR3 DNA reads TGCAGCGTTGACCAAACTGGGGGTGAAAAACTGTTTTTT.

V is TRBV15 and J is TRBJ1-3, with 9 bases fitting TRBD1. CDR1 LNHNV and CDR2 YYDKDF come from the germline V gene (reference sequence). With V trimmed by 3 bases and J by 4 bases, 4 bases remained unmatched. This CDR3 spans 15 amino acids. CDR3 nucleotides: TGTGCCACCAGCAGGGGGACAGGGAAAGGAAACACCATATATTTT. Its protein product is CATSRGTGKGNTIYF. Full variable domain (remainder filled in from reference TRBV15 and TRBJ1-3): DAMVIQNPRYQVTQFGKPVTLSCSQTLNHNVMYWYQQKSSQAPKLLFHYYDKDFNNEADTPDNFQSRRPNTSFCFLDIRSPGLGDTAMYLCATSRGTGKGNTIYFGEGSWLTVV.

The chain links TRBV30 to TRBJ2-1; 7 bases align to TRBD1. The CDR3 contains 15 residues. V was pared by 2 bases and J by 9 bases, with 13 bases of the junction left unmatched. CDR1 is GTSNPN and CDR2 is SVGIG in the germline V gene (reference sequence). Written as DNA, the CDR3 is TGTGCCTGGAGTCCCACAGGGGCCCTCGAGGGTGAGCAGTTCTTC. Translating it yields CAWSPTGALEGEQFF.

The chain uses TRBV10-2 and TRBJ1-5; no firm D call. The ends were cut back, 7 bases at V and 3 bases at J, with 7 bases in the middle. The CDR3 is 12 residues long. Germline CDR1 WSHSY, CDR2 SAAADI. As DNA, the CDR3 is TGCGCCAGCAAACAGATCAATCAGCCCCAGCATTTT. Protein sequence: CASKQINQPQHF.

The sample holds a few counts of this clone. The chain combines TRBV10-1 with TRBJ2-7; possibly TRBD2 for D (6 bases). V was pared by 2 bases and J by 3 bases, with 8 bases between. Looked up from germline, CDR1 is WNHNN and CDR2 is SYGVQD (reference sequence). This CDR3 comprises 13 residues. For the CDR3, the DNA is TGCGCCAGCAGTGAGGCGGGGAGCTACGAGCAGTACTTC. Its translation is CASSEAGSYEQYF.

The rearrangement joins TRBV20-1 to TRBJ2-7; D remains unclear. This CDR3 has 10 residues. The germline V and J ends were trimmed by 6 bases and 2 bases, with 5 bases remaining between them. Looked up from germline, CDR1 is DFQATT and CDR2 is SNEGSKA (reference sequence). The chain's CDR3 is CSAVAYEQYF. The CDR3 bases are TGCAGTGCGGTTGCCTACGAGCAGTACTTC.

J is TRBJ2-2 and V is TRBV13; D perhaps matches TRBD2 (7 bases). V was cut by 5 bases and J by 6 bases, with 16 bases left in between. The CDR3 loop spans 15 amino acids. The germline CDR1 and CDR2 sequences are PRHDT and FYEKMQ (reference sequence). The DNA for the CDR3 is TGTGCCAGCAGCCCTAGGGGGGGAGCGGCCGGGGAGCTGTTTTTT. It encodes CASSPRGGAAGELFF.

V usage is TRBV18 and J usage is TRBJ1-5, with 8 bases lining up with TRBD1. The length of the CDR3 is 17 residues. Germline V gives CDR1 KGHSH, CDR2 LQKENI. Losses at the gene ends were 1 base for V and 4 bases for J; bases not matched to a gene: 9. The DNA of the CDR3 is TGTGCCAGCTCACCACTTCCAGGGGGCATTGAGAATCAGCCCCAGCATTTT. Its protein is CASSPLPGGIENQPQHF.

V usage is TRBV29-1 and J usage is TRBJ1-3; D is perhaps TRBD1 (6 bases). CDR1 SQVTM and CDR2 ANQGSEA come from the germline V gene. CDR3 length equals 13 residues. Deletions cut 5 bases from V and 6 bases from J, with 14 bases between. The CDR3 sequence: CSVQTGSVNTIYF. In nucleotides, the CDR3 is TGCAGCGTTCAAACAGGGAGCGTAAACACCATATATTTT.

This chain connects TRBV6-1 to TRBJ1-2; TRBD1 matches 7 bases. This CDR3 contains 16 residues. Germline V gene lookup returns CDR1 MNHNS and CDR2 SASEGT. The trim removed 2 bases at V and 0 bases at J, leaving 6 bases unmatched. CDR3 residues: CASSEPGQRSNYGYTF. The DNA for the CDR3 is TGTGCCAGCAGTGAACCGGGACAGCGCTCTAACTATGGCTACACCTTC.

J is TRBJ2-2 and V is TRBV4-1; 10 positions agree with TRBD2. CDR1 and CDR2 (germline): MGHRA, YSYEKL. V shed 5 bases, J shed 1 base, and the junction held 10 bases outside the gene matches. The CDR3 consists of 18 residues. CDR3 bases: TGCGCCAGCAGCAAAGCGCCTCCTAGCGGGGGGAACACCGGGGAGCTGTTTTTT. As protein: CASSKAPPSGGNTGELFF.

This chain links TRBV30 with TRBJ1-5, with D maybe TRBD1 (6 bases). V lost 5 bases to trimming and J lost 5 bases, with 13 bases between them. There are 13 residues in the CDR3. The germline V gene encodes CDR1 GTSNPN and CDR2 SVGIG (reference sequence). For the CDR3, the DNA is TGTGCCTGGGCCAAAGGGGGGGATCAGCCCCAGCATTTT. Protein: CAWAKGGDQPQHF.

CDR3 in amino acids: CASSRGLAGGTSYEQYF. The DNA for the CDR3 is TGTGCCAGCAGCCGAGGACTAGCGGGAGGGACCTCCTACGAGCAGTACTTC. This chain links TRBV7-9 with TRBJ2-7; 15 positions agree with TRBD2. CDR1 is SEHNR, CDR2 FQNEAQ, per germline (reference sequence). With 5 bases clipped from V and 0 bases from J, the junction kept 5 bases outside the gene matches. This CDR3 spans 17 amino acids. Looking up the rest from reference TRBV7-9 and TRBJ2-7 gives the full variable domain: DTGVSQNPRHKITKRGQNVTFRCDPISEHNRLYWYRQTLGQGPEFLTYFQNEAQLEKSRLLSDRFSAERPKGSFSTLEIQRTEQGDSAMYLCASSRGLAGGTSYEQYFGPGTRLTVT.

The chain employs TRBV2 and TRBJ1-3, with D tentatively TRBD1 (5 bases). CDR1 is SNHLY, CDR2 FYNNEI, per germline. The CDR3 covers 16 residues. Between the trimmed V and J ends, which lost 6 bases and 4 bases, there was a span of 19 bases. This CDR3 is CASSLGGGAYGNTIYF. DNA of the CDR3: TGTGCCAGCAGCCTTGGGGGGGGTGCATACGGAAACACCATATATTTT.

The V and J genes are TRBV4-2 and TRBJ2-3, with a weak D call TRBD2 (6 bases). The CDR3 sequence is 19 residues long. Trimming shortened V by 2 bases and J by 2 bases, and 23 bases separated the two germline ends. Germline V CDR1 and CDR2: LGHNA, YNFKEQ. In DNA, the CDR3 is TGTGCCAGCAGCCAACGGGGGAGAGGGAGTCAAAGATACACAGATACGCAGTATTTT. This encodes CASSQRGRGSQRYTDTQYF.

This clone has only a few counts. In nucleotides, the CDR3 is TGCGCCAGCAGCTTGGGGGTCACAGGGGGCTCGGGCTACACCTTC. It is translated as CASSLGVTGGSGYTF. The chain is built from TRBV5-1 and TRBJ1-2; 9 positions match TRBD1. V dropped 0 bases and J dropped 8; count of bases not matched to a gene: 8. The CDR3 is 15 residues long. Germline V lookup: CDR1 SGHRS, CDR2 YFSETQ.

The rearrangement uses TRBV6-5 and TRBJ2-7, with 12 nucleotides matching TRBD1. With 2 bases clipped from V and 5 bases from J, the junction kept 4 bases outside the gene matches. Germline assignment: CDR1 MNHEY and CDR2 SVGAGI. This CDR3 region has 15 residues. The CDR3 DNA follows: TGTGCCAGCAGTTACGGGACAGGGGGCTTCGACGAGCAGTACTTC. This encodes CASSYGTGGFDEQYF.

This clone has only a few counts. The chain joins TRBV10-3 to TRBJ2-2, with D perhaps TRBD1 (6 bases). There are 15 residues in the CDR3. Trimming shortened V by 10 bases and J by 1 base, and 16 bases separated the two germline ends. Germline CDR1 ENHRY, CDR2 SYGVKD. The CDR3 DNA follows: TGTGCCACTGGGAGACAGGAGAAGAACACCGGGGAGCTGTTTTTT. Translated, it gives CATGRQEKNTGELFF.

The CDR3 reads CASSRTGGEGYTF. The CDR3 region has the DNA TGTGCCAGCAGTCGGACTGGGGGCGAGGGCTACACCTTC. The chain combines TRBV6-4 with TRBJ1-2; a possible D gene is TRBD1 (6 bases). This CDR3 region has 13 residues. Germline lookup yields CDR1 MRHNA and CDR2 SNTAGT. The germline V and J ends were trimmed by 5 bases and 8 bases, with 15 bases remaining between them.

In its sample, this clone was seen once. J is TRBJ2-5 and V is TRBV7-7, with D possibly being TRBD2 (5 bases). Matching the DNA end better, TRBJ2-7 makes the J call doubtful. Germline V gives CDR1 SSHAT, CDR2 FNYEAQ (reference sequence). This CDR3 spans 16 amino acids. CDR3 nucleotides: TGTGCCAGCAGCTTAGAGTCGGGGATTGGGCTCTACGAGCAGTACTTC. It codes for CASSLESGIGLYEQYF.

This chain links TRBV7-2 with TRBJ1-1; D not resolved. The germline V and J ends were trimmed by 5 bases and 0 bases, with 10 bases remaining between them. Per germline, CDR1 SGHTA and CDR2 FQGNSA. CDR3 size: 14 residues. The CDR3 here is CASSQRHLNTEAFF. CDR3 DNA sequence: TGTGCCAGCAGCCAAAGACACCTGAACACTGAAGCTTTCTTT.

This clone was observed once. The rearrangement joins TRBV10-2 to TRBJ2-5, with D unresolved. Trimming cost V 6 bases and J 1 base, with 15 bases left between them. Per germline, CDR1 WSHSY and CDR2 SAAADI. This CDR3 spans 15 amino acids. The CDR3 loop reads CASSVGPLLQETQYF. For the CDR3, the DNA is TGCGCCAGCAGCGTAGGACCGCTCCTCCAAGAGACCCAGTACTTC.

A word on this clone: Other nucleotide sequences from this sample produce the same CDR3. The rearrangement uses TRBV5-1 and TRBJ1-2; D is undetermined. Germline CDR1 is SGHRS and CDR2 is YFSETQ. Trimming removed 1 base at V and 0 bases at J, with 7 bases between. This CDR3 comprises 14 residues. CDR3: CASSLREANYGYTF. The CDR3, as DNA: TGCGCCAGCAGCTTGCGGGAGGCTAACTATGGCTACACCTTC.

V is TRBV5-1 and J is TRBJ2-1, with 12 bases fitting TRBD2. The J segment lost 7 bases and the V segment lost 4 bases, leaving 24 bases of the junction unmatched. The germline V gene encodes CDR1 SGHRS and CDR2 YFSETQ. This CDR3 comprises 21 residues. This CDR3 is CASSPLYIRRSTSGSGNEQFF. The DNA for the CDR3 is TGCGCCAGCAGCCCCCTATATATCCGACGCTCGACTAGCGGGAGCGGGAATGAGCAGTTCTTC.

For this clone: Other DNA sequences of this sample code for an identical CDR3. J is TRBJ1-5 and V is TRBV2; tentative D call: TRBD1 (5 bases). V shed 6 bases and J shed 0 bases, with 18 bases lying between them. Germline CDR1 is SNHLY and CDR2 is FYNNEI. The CDR3 is 17 residues long. CDR3 residues: CASSELGTRDSNQPQHF. The CDR3 nucleotides read TGTGCCAGCAGCGAACTAGGGACCCGGGATAGCAATCAGCCCCAGCATTTT.